This entry lists 19 T cell receptor beta chains sequenced from one sample in a study of T-cell memory formation after mild COVID-19. In TCRdb, the 5' RACE reads were re-called with MiXCR into one record per CDR3 protein. The table lists 150,000 to 200,000 distinct CDR3 sequences, under 20% of them singletons. The sequencing input was PBMCs or a T cell subset sorted from them (not recorded which). The receptors come from an adult woman who had mild COVID-19 (a few samples of this study predate the infection). Cell type and time point are not known.

Many counts were recorded for this clonotype. This chain joins TRBV7-6 and TRBJ2-2; perhaps TRBD1 as D (6 bases). Germline-derived CDR1 and CDR2 are SGHVS and FNYEAQ. V was pared by 3 bases and J by 3 bases, with 17 bases between. The length of the CDR3 is 17 residues. CDR3 amino acids: CASSFRMTGHHTGELFF. Here the CDR3 DNA reads TGTGCCAGCAGCTTTAGAATGACGGGACACCACACCGGGGAGCTGTTTTTT.

V and J are TRBV11-3 and TRBJ2-1, with TRBD1 matching over 7 bases. Germline assignment: CDR1 SGHNT and CDR2 YENEEA. The V segment lost 5 bases and the J segment 7 bases; nucleotides outside the gene matches: 14. This CDR3 has 16 residues. The CDR3 loop reads CASSPRDRGLGNEQFF. In nucleotides, the CDR3 is TGTGCCAGCAGCCCTCGGGACAGAGGGTTGGGGAATGAGCAGTTCTTC.

The genes are TRBV19 and TRBJ2-1, with 9 nucleotides matching TRBD2. Unmatched junction bases numbered 10, after V lost 10 bases and J lost 6 bases. The CDR3 has 14 amino acids. Germline V gene lookup returns CDR1 LNHDA and CDR2 SQIVND (reference sequence). The CDR3 DNA reads TGTGCCACAGAGCGGGGGGAACACCCCAATGAGCAGTTCTTC. It encodes CATERGEHPNEQFF.

This chain uses TRBV7-2 with TRBJ2-1; no firm D call. The CDR3 totals 15 residues. The V gene lost 2 bases and the J gene lost 4 bases, with 12 bases spanning the gap. Germline V gene lookup returns CDR1 SGHTA and CDR2 FQGNSA. The CDR3 bases are TGTGCCAGCAGCTTAAGCAGGTCACTTTACAATGAGCAGTTCTTC. This encodes CASSLSRSLYNEQFF.

As to this clonotype: A read error is possible here, since a much larger clone lies one base away. This chain links TRBV18 with TRBJ1-5, with TRBD1 matching 7 bases. Germline loops: CDR1 KGHSH, CDR2 LQKENI. The CDR3 has 16 residues. This CDR3 reads CASSLGDSNSNQPKHF. The CDR3 coding sequence is TGTGCCAGCTCACTTGGGGACAGTAATAGCAATCAGCCCAAGCATTTT. The complete variable domain, with remaining parts taken from reference TRBV18 and TRBJ1-5, reads NAGVMQNPRHLVRRRGQEARLRCSPMKGHSHVYWYRQLPEEGLKFMVYLQKENIIDESGMPKERFSAEFPKEGPSILRIQQVVRGDSAAYFCASSLGDSNSNQPKHFGDGTRLSIL.

This clonotype occurred a few times. The chain carries TRBV24-1 and TRBJ1-3; D uncertain. In germline, CDR1 is KGHDR, CDR2 SFDVKD. V was cut by 5 bases and J by 0 bases, with 1 base left in between. The CDR3 loop spans 12 amino acids. CDR3 sequence: CATSASGNTIYF. CDR3 nucleotides: TGTGCCACCAGTGCCTCTGGAAACACCATATATTTT.

The chain uses TRBV4-1 and TRBJ2-7, with D possibly matching TRBD2 (5 bases). This CDR3 region has 15 residues. Germline V lookup: CDR1 MGHRA, CDR2 YSYEKL. V was clipped by 0 bases and J by 3 bases, with 12 bases between them. Here the CDR3 reads CASSQDRTGIYEQYF. CDR3 in DNA: TGCGCCAGCAGCCAAGATCGCACGGGGATCTACGAGCAGTACTTC.

This clonotype was observed a handful of times. The chain links TRBV3-1 to TRBJ2-5; D might be TRBD2 (5 bases). This CDR3 region has 12 residues. V was trimmed by 6 bases and J by 2 bases, leaving 7 bases between them. The V gene's germline CDR1 is LGHDT and CDR2 YNNKEL (reference sequence). For the CDR3, the DNA is TGTGCCAGCAGGGGAGAACAAGAGACCCAGTACTTC. Residues: CASRGEQETQYF.

The chain links TRBV18 to TRBJ1-1, with TRBD1 as a possible D gene (5 bases). V shed 4 bases and J shed 4 bases, with 13 bases lying between them. The CDR3 is made up of 14 amino acids. From germline, CDR1 is KGHSH and CDR2 LQKENI. DNA for the CDR3: TGTGCCAGCTCACTAGACTCGGGGGGCACTGAAGCTTTCTTT. Encoded protein: CASSLDSGGTEAFF.

The rearrangement links TRBV15 to TRBJ2-3, with D unclear. Trimming removed 3 bases from V and 2 bases from J, with 12 bases in between. Germline-derived CDR1 and CDR2 are LNHNV and YYDKDF (reference sequence). There are 15 residues in the CDR3. The CDR3 reads CATSSPRVNTDTQYF. CDR3 coding DNA: TGTGCCACCAGCAGTCCTAGGGTCAACACAGATACGCAGTATTTT.

The chain links TRBV6-5 to TRBJ1-2; D is perhaps TRBD1 (6 bases). The V gene lost 5 bases and the J gene lost 1 base, with 8 bases spanning the gap. Germline values: CDR1 MNHEY, CDR2 SVGAGI. The CDR3 totals 13 residues. The CDR3 here is CASSNRVNYGYTF. The CDR3 bases are TGTGCCAGCAGTAACAGGGTTAACTATGGCTACACCTTC.

The chain has TRBV12-3 or TRBV12-4 and TRBJ2-6; D remains ambiguous. V lost 6 bases, J lost 8 bases, and 17 bases lay in between. The CDR3 consists of 15 residues. This CDR3 is CASSRSATRTNVLTF. The CDR3, as DNA: TGTGCCAGCAGCCGGTCCGCGACTCGCACCAACGTCCTGACTTTC.

The rearrangement uses TRBV12-3 or TRBV12-4 and TRBJ1-2; a weak D match, TRBD1 (5 bases). Trimming took 3 bases from V and 3 from J, leaving 14 bases between them. The CDR3 is 15 amino acids. CDR3 nucleotide sequence: TGTGCCAGCAGTTTTGGCAGGGCGGGGGACTATGGCTACACCTTC. Amino acid sequence: CASSFGRAGDYGYTF.

This clonotype showed up just once. This chain joins TRBV29-1 and TRBJ1-1, with a tentative D call TRBD1 (6 bases). The length of the CDR3 is 14 residues. Trimming pared 3 bases from V and 6 bases from J, leaving 17 bases between. Looked up from germline, CDR1 is SQVTM and CDR2 is ANQGSEA. CDR3 in amino acids: CSVEEAGGRPEAFF. The CDR3 nucleotides read TGCAGCGTTGAGGAAGCTGGGGGGCGACCTGAAGCTTTCTTT.

V usage is TRBV19 and J usage is TRBJ2-7; 7 bases agree with TRBD2. CDR1 LNHDA and CDR2 SQIVND come from the germline V gene (reference sequence). Trimming took 2 bases from V and 0 from J; bases not matched to a gene: 13. CDR3 length: 18 residues. CDR3 nucleotides: TGTGCCAGTAGTATAAGAACGGGAGGCATGCTGCGCTCCTACGAGCAGTACTTC. Amino acids: CASSIRTGGMLRSYEQYF.

This clonotype appeared a few times. The genes are TRBV6-2 or TRBV6-3 and TRBJ2-3; D might be TRBD2 (5 bases). The V gene lost 7 bases and the J gene lost 3 bases, with 14 bases spanning the gap. The CDR3 covers 14 residues. Germline V lookup: CDR1 MNHEY, CDR2 SVGEGT. CDR3 bases: TGTGCCAGCACCCATCGGGTAGCGACAGATACGCAGTATTTT. This sequence encodes CASTHRVATDTQYF.

This chain joins TRBV7-6 and TRBJ2-1, with D tentatively TRBD1 (5 bases). Germline CDR1 and CDR2: SGHVS and FNYEAQ. This CDR3 has 14 residues. Trimming took 2 bases from V and 3 from J, leaving 8 bases between them. DNA of the CDR3: TGTGCCAGCAGCTTAATGCAGGGCTACAATGAGCAGTTCTTC. Residues: CASSLMQGYNEQFF.

This clonotype was counted once. The gene calls are TRBV5-8 and TRBJ2-7, with 9 bases aligning to TRBD1. The V gene's germline CDR1 is SGHTS and CDR2 YDEGEE. V was pared by 4 bases and J by 4 bases, with 9 bases of the junction left unmatched. CDR3 length: 15 amino acids. The CDR3 bases are TGTGCCAGCAGCCCATCCGGGACAGGGTTTTACGAGCAGTACTTC. This codes for CASSPSGTGFYEQYF.

The rearrangement uses TRBV12-3 or TRBV12-4 and TRBJ2-3; maybe TRBD1 (6 bases). Trimming took 6 bases from V and 2 from J, leaving 9 bases between them. The CDR3 is 13 residues long. CDR3 in DNA: TGTGCCAGCAGATGGGACACCACAGATACGCAGTATTTT. It specifies CASRWDTTDTQYF.